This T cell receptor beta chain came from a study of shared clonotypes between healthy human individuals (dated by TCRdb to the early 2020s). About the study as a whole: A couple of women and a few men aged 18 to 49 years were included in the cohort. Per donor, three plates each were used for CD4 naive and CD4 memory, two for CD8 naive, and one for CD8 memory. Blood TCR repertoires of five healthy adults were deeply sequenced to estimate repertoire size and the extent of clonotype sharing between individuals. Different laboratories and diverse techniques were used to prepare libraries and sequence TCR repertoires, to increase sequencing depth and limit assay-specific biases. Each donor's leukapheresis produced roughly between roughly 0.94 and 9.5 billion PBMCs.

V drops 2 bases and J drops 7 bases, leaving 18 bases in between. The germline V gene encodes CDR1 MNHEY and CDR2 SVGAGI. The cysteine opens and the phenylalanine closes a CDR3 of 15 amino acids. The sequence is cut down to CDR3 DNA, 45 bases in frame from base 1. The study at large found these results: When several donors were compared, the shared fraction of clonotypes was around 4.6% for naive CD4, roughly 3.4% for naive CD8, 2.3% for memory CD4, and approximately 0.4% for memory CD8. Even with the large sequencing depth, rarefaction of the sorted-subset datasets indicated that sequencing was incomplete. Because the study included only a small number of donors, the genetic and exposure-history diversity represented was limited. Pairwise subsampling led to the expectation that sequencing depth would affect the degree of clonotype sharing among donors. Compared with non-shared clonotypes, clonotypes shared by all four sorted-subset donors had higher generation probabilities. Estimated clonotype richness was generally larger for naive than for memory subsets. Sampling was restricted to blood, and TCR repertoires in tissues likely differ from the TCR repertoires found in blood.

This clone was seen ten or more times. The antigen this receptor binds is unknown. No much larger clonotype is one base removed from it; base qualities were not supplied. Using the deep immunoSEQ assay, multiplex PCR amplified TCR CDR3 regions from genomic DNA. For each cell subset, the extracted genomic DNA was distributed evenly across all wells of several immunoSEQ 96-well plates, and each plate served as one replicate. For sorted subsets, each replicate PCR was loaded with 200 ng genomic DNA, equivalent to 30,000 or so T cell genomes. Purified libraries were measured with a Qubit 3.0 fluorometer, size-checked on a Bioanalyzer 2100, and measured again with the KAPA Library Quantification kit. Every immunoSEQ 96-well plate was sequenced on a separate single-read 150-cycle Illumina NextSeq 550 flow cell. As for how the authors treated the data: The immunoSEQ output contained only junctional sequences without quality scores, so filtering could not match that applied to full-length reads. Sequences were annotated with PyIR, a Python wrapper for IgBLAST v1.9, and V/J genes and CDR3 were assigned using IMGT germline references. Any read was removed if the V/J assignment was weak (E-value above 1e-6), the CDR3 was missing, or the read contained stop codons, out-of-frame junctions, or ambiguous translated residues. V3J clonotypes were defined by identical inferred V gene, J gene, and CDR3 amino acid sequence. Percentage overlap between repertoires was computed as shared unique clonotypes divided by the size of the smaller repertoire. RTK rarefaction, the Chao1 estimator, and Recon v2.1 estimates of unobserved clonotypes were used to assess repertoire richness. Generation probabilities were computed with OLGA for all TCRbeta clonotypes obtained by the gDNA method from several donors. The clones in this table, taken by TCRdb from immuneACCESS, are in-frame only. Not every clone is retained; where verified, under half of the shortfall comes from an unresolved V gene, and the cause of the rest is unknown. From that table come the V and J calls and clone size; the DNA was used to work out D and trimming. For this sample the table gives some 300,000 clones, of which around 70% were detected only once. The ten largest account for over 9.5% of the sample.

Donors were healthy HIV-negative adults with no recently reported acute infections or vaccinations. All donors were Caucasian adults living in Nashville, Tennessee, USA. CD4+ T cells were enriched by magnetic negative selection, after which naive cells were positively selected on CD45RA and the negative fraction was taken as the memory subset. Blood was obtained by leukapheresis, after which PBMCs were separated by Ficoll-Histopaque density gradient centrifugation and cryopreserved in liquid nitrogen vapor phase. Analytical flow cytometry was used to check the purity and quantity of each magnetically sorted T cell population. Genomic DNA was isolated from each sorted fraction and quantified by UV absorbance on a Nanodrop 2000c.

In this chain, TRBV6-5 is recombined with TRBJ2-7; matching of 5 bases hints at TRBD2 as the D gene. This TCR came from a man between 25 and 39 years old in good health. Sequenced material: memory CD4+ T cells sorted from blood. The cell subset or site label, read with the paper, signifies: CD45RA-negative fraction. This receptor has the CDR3 CASSYAPLYSGEQYF. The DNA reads TGTGCCAGCAGTTACGCCCCGCTCTACTCGGGGGAGCAGTACTTC.